This T cell receptor beta chain originates from a study of blood T cell repertoires in COVID-19. Trimming removed 2 bases from V and 5 bases from J, with 10 bases in between. The CDR3 is made up of 14 amino acids. Per the germline V gene, CDR1 is MNHEY and CDR2 is SMNVEV (reference sequence). TCRdb's table, derived via immunoSEQ multiplex PCR, lists solely in-frame clones and lacks some. The table records around 170,000 clones, less than 90% of them present only once. This clonotype originated in a man aged 55 to 70 with acute or convalescent COVID-19. Source material: peripheral blood. V and J are TRBV27 and TRBJ1-5, with D possibly matching TRBD1 (6 bases). In nucleotides, the CDR3 is TGTGCCAGCAGTTTACCAGGGGTCGATCAGCCCCAGCATTTT. Protein sequence: CASSLPGVDQPQHF.